The clone carrying this TCR beta chain appeared a few times. Its target is not known. This sample was taken from a study of cytomegalovirus exposure and HLA in healthy donors. Overall study results and limits: In an earlier analysis, about 87% or about 30%: the productive usage of most TCR beta V segments. Specificity for CMV antigens was confirmed in vitro for a few of the CMV-associated chains. Researchers reported in a later analysis that a missense DCLRE1C variant was tied to TCR beta V- and J-gene trimming.

The CDR3 totals 13 residues. The V end lost 5 bases, the J end lost 2 bases, and 9 bases lay between the germline ends. Germline assignment: CDR1 MNHEY and CDR2 SMNVEV (reference sequence). The PCR made use of 60 Vbeta and 13 Jbeta primers. Libraries were prepared by immunoSEQ multiplex PCR; TCRdb keeps only in-frame clonotypes and omits some of them. The sample lists approximately 190,000 clones, about 80% seen once, with about 2.6% in the top ten. The origin of this receptor is a woman in her fifties or sixties in good health and CMV-seropositive. Sequencing input: PBMCs. The V gene is TRBV27, the J gene TRBJ2-5, with D tentatively TRBD2 (5 bases). The CDR3, as DNA: TGTGCCAGCAGTGCGTCGGGACAAGAGACCCAGTACTTC. This gives the protein CASSASGQETQYF.